These 19 T cell receptor beta chains were all obtained from the same sample, sequenced in a study of T cells in Graves' hyperthyroidism and ophthalmopathy. The CDR3 regions of TCR beta were amplified from RNA transcripts. HTBI primers were used for first-round RT-PCR of the TCR CDR3. A single record per CDR3 protein comes from TCRdb applying MiXCR to the multiplex PCR reads. The sample contains approximately 560,000 distinct CDR3 sequences, approximately 14% of which appear only once. Sequencing was carried out using blood. Receptor source: a woman aged 25 to 39 with Graves' hyperthyroidism.

This clonotype was counted between two and nine times. The chain employs TRBV19 and TRBJ2-2; 8 bases line up with TRBD1. The trim removed 4 bases at V and 0 bases at J, leaving 7 bases unmatched. The CDR3 sequence is 17 residues long. The V gene's germline CDR1 is LNHDA and CDR2 SQIVND (reference sequence). This CDR3 reads CASSTTWTGTNTGELFF. CDR3 sequence (DNA): TGTGCCAGTAGTACGACCTGGACAGGGACGAACACCGGGGAGCTGTTTTTT.

In its sample, this clonotype was seen many times. The J gene is TRBJ2-7, the V gene TRBV12-3 or TRBV12-4, with D tentatively TRBD1 (6 bases). V dropped 3 bases and J dropped 4 bases, with 19 bases sitting between them. The CDR3 runs 16 residues. CDR3 loop: CASSFGQAGEFYEQYF. The CDR3 bases are TGTGCCAGCAGTTTCGGCCAAGCAGGGGAGTTTTACGAGCAGTACTTC.

Concerning this clonotype: A much more abundant neighbour one base away suggests this may be a read error. The chain links TRBV27 to TRBJ2-2; no firm D call. Between the trimmed V and J ends, which lost 6 bases and 3 bases, there was a span of 5 bases. The length of the CDR3 is 12 residues. Germline-derived CDR1 and CDR2 are MNHEY and SMNVEV (reference sequence). CDR3 DNA sequence: TGTGCCAGCAGAGAGGACACCGGGGAGCTGTTTTTT. Amino acid sequence: CASREDTGELFF.

This clonotype showed up just a few times. The chain has TRBV4-2 and TRBJ2-7; TRBD1 matches at 11 bases. The V gene end was trimmed by 3 bases and the J gene end by 3 bases; junction bases not matched to a gene: 4. The CDR3 sequence is 15 residues long. CDR1 is LGHNA and CDR2 is YNFKEQ in the germline V gene. Written as DNA, the CDR3 is TGTGCCAGCAGCCACTCGGGACAGGGGGTCTACGAGCAGTACTTC. Amino acids: CASSHSGQGVYEQYF.

This clonotype was detected ten times or more. The chain employs TRBV20-1 and TRBJ2-7; TRBD2 matches 10 bases. V lost 2 bases and J lost 4; bases outside the gene matches: 5. The CDR3 is 14 residues long. Germline CDR1 reads DFQATT; CDR2 reads SNEGSKA (reference sequence). The CDR3 sequence is CSARRSSGSYEQYF. The CDR3 region has the DNA TGCAGTGCTAGAAGGTCTAGCGGGAGTTACGAGCAGTACTTC.

To note about this clonotype: One base away lies a much larger clone, so this may be a sequencing read error. The gene calls are TRBV30 and TRBJ1-1; 8 bases are a match to TRBD1. The CDR3 totals 13 residues. The J segment lost 11 bases and the V segment lost 3 bases, leaving 11 bases of the junction unmatched. Germline-derived CDR1 and CDR2 are GTSNPN and SVGIG (reference sequence). The CDR3: CAWRRTGSLTAFF. Written as DNA, the CDR3 is TGTGCCTGGAGAAGGACAGGGTCCCTTACGGCTTTCTTT.

A note on this clonotype: Given a much more abundant clone one base away, this may be a read error. The chain couples TRBV2 to TRBJ2-2; no firm D call. Germline V gene data show CDR1 as SNHLY and CDR2 as FYNNEI. The V end lost 6 bases, the J end lost 4 bases, and 12 bases lay between the germline ends. This CDR3 has 14 amino acids. In DNA, the CDR3 is TGTGCCAGCAGACCTCTGGATGCCACCGGGGAGCTGTTTTTT. It specifies CASRPLDATGELFF.

This clonotype was seen repeatedly, ten times or more. The J gene is TRBJ2-1, the V gene TRBV28, with D possibly TRBD1 on 5 matching bases. CDR1 MDHEN and CDR2 SYDVKM come from the germline V gene. The CDR3 spans 16 residues. Trimming removed 4 bases from V and 4 bases from J, with 17 bases in between. The CDR3: CASSSTVGVAYNEQFF. CDR3 bases: TGTGCCAGCAGTTCCACGGTAGGGGTGGCGTACAATGAGCAGTTCTTC.

This chain links TRBV5-6 with TRBJ2-1, with 11 bases lining up with TRBD2. Germline trimming cut 3 bases from V and 5 bases from J; bases unmatched to any gene: 4. Germline values: CDR1 SGHDT, CDR2 YYEEEE. CDR3 length: 15 residues. CDR3 region: CASSSTTSGDNEQFF. Written as DNA, the CDR3 is TGTGCCAGCAGCTCGACGACTAGCGGGGACAATGAGCAGTTCTTC.

The chain combines TRBV6-5 with TRBJ1-6; D perhaps matches TRBD1 (6 bases). The CDR3 spans 15 residues. Germline CDR1 and CDR2: MNHEY and SVGAGI. V lost 2 bases and J 7 bases, leaving 12 bases between the germline ends. The CDR3 here is CASSYRQGSNSPLHF. As DNA, the CDR3 is TGTGCCAGCAGTTACAGGCAGGGGTCGAATTCACCCCTCCACTTT.

The sample holds many counts of this clonotype. The chain recombines TRBV12-3 or TRBV12-4 with TRBJ2-3; D is possibly TRBD1 (6 bases). V lost 1 base, J lost 2 bases, and 19 bases lay in between. The length of the CDR3 is 18 residues. The CDR3 here is CASSLDGSRGINTDTQYF. As DNA, the CDR3 is TGTGCCAGCAGTTTAGATGGGTCGAGGGGGATTAACACAGATACGCAGTATTTT.

The table lists this clonotype with many counts. This chain uses TRBV10-3 with TRBJ2-5; a possible D gene is TRBD2 (5 bases). Germline values: CDR1 ENHRY, CDR2 SYGVKD. The CDR3 extends over 11 amino acids. V was clipped by 8 bases and J by 7 bases, with 11 bases between them. The CDR3 is CAIGEPMTQYF. CDR3 bases: TGTGCCATCGGGGAGCCGATGACCCAGTACTTC.

This clonotype was counted at least ten times. The rearrangement uses TRBV2 and TRBJ2-3; TRBD2 agrees at 12 bases. The CDR3 has 17 amino acids. Germline V gene lookup returns CDR1 SNHLY and CDR2 FYNNEI. The ends lost 6 bases at V and 0 bases at J; junction bases unmatched: 7. The CDR3 DNA is TGTGCCAGCAGAACCGGGACTAGCGGGTCTAGCACAGATACGCAGTATTTT. Protein product: CASRTGTSGSSTDTQYF.

Of note for this clonotype: This sequence may be a read error, since a much larger clone differs from it by one base. V is TRBV7-9 and J is TRBJ2-3, with TRBD2 identical over 8 bases. With 0 bases clipped from V and 4 bases from J, the junction kept 3 bases outside the gene matches. Looked up from germline, CDR1 is SEHNR and CDR2 is FQNEAQ (reference sequence). CDR3 length equals 15 residues. The CDR3 protein is CASSLAGTRPDTQYF. The DNA for the CDR3 is TGTGCCAGCAGCTTAGCCGGGACTAGACCAGATACGCAGTATTTT. Based on the CDR3 plus reference TRBV7-9 and TRBJ2-3, the full variable domain is DTGVSQNPRHKITKRGQNVTFRCDPISEHNRLYWYRQTLGQGPEFLTYFQNEAQLEKSRLLSDRFSAERPKGSFSTLEIQRTEQGDSAMYLCASSLAGTRPDTQYFGPGTRLTVL.

This clonotype was picked up many times. This chain connects TRBV2 to TRBJ1-1; D gene unclear. CDR3 length equals 12 residues. From germline, CDR1 is SNHLY and CDR2 FYNNEI. V lost 6 bases to trimming and J lost 3 bases, with 8 bases between them. CDR3 nucleotide sequence: TGTGCCAGCAGCCAGGCCTACACTGAAGCTTTCTTT. This sequence encodes CASSQAYTEAFF. The variable domain in full, completed from reference TRBV2 and TRBJ1-1, reads EPEVTQTPSHQVTQMGQEVILRCVPISNHLYFYWYRQILGQKVEFLVSFYNNEISEKSEIFDDQFSVERPDGSNFTLKIRSTKLEDSAMYFCASSQAYTEAFFGQGTRLTVV.

This clonotype was observed at least ten times. V gene TRBV27 combines with J gene TRBJ1-2; D gene uncertain. V was trimmed by 8 bases and J by 6 bases, leaving 28 bases between them. The V gene's germline CDR1 is MNHEY and CDR2 SMNVEV (reference sequence). This CDR3 region has 17 residues. CDR3 DNA: TGTGCCAGCGGTCCCCTCTCGGCCCGACGATACACAGATGGCTACACCTTC. Protein product: CASGPLSARRYTDGYTF.

Ten or more counts support this clonotype. The chain carries TRBV7-9 and TRBJ2-1; TRBD2 agrees at 9 bases. J was trimmed by 2 bases and V by 0 bases; bases with no gene match: 5. CDR1 and CDR2 (germline): SEHNR, FQNEAQ (reference sequence). The CDR3 is 17 amino acids. CDR3 bases: TGTGCCAGCAGCTTAGCCTGGGGCGGGAGGGCCTACAATGAGCAGTTCTTC. Translated: CASSLAWGGRAYNEQFF.

This clonotype has a count of ten or more. The chain carries TRBV20-1 and TRBJ2-7; D possibly matches TRBD1 or TRBD2 (5 bases each). V lost 7 bases to trimming and J lost 0 bases, with 13 bases between them. From germline, CDR1 is DFQATT and CDR2 SNEGSKA (reference sequence). The CDR3 length is 13 residues. CDR3 protein: CSVMGDHSYEQYF. As DNA, the CDR3 is TGCAGTGTAATGGGGGACCACTCCTACGAGCAGTACTTC.

This clonotype has ten or more counts. CDR3 DNA sequence: TGCAGTGCTAGCGCCCAGGCTAGCCCTAGCACAGATACGCAGTATTTT. It codes for CSASAQASPSTDTQYF. The chain combines TRBV20-1 with TRBJ2-3; TRBD2 is a possible D gene (5 bases). Per germline, CDR1 DFQATT and CDR2 SNEGSKA (reference sequence). The V gene lost 3 bases and the J gene lost 0 bases, with 16 bases spanning the gap. The CDR3 has 16 amino acids.